This T cell receptor (beta chain) derives from a study of vaccination effects on CD4 cells after COVID-19. In the case of this clone: The target antigen is unknown.

The V end was cut by 9 bases, the J end by 5 bases, with 8 bases between. The CDR3 consists of 10 residues. Germline V gene data show CDR1 as SGHTS and CDR2 as YDEGEE. Profiling relied on immunoSEQ multiplex PCR, and the TCRdb table lists in-frame clones only, not all of them. The sample gives tens of thousands of clones, approximately 74% of which show up once; under 2% is in the top ten. Expansion of antigen-specific CD4+ T cells with viral peptide pools was carried out by the ViraFEST assay before sequencing. It was after 10 days of culture that CD4+ T cells were isolated. This chain uses TRBV5-8 with TRBJ1-1; D ambiguous. The clonotype originates from a human donor who received a COVID-19 vaccine. Here the sequenced sample was CD4+ T cells from PBMCs cultured with HCoV-229E spike peptides, taken before COVID-19 vaccination. CDR3 nucleotides: TGTGCCACTCGGGGTACTGAAGCTTTCTTT. Translation gives CATRGTEAFF.